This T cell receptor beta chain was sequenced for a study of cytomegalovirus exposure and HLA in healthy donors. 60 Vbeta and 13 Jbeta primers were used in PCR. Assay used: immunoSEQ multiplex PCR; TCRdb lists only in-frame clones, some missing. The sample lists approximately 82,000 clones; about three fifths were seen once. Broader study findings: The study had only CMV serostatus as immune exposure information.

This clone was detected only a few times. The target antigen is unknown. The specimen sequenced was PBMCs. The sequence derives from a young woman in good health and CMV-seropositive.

The CDR3 protein is CASRNRGGDEKLFF. DNA of the CDR3: TGTGCCAGTAGGAACAGGGGAGGAGATGAAAAACTGTTTTTT. The chain joins TRBV19 to TRBJ1-4, with TRBD1 identical over 7 bases. The V segment lost 6 bases and the J segment 6 bases; nucleotides outside the gene matches: 7. Per germline, CDR1 LNHDA and CDR2 SQIVND (reference sequence). The CDR3 is made up of 14 amino acids.